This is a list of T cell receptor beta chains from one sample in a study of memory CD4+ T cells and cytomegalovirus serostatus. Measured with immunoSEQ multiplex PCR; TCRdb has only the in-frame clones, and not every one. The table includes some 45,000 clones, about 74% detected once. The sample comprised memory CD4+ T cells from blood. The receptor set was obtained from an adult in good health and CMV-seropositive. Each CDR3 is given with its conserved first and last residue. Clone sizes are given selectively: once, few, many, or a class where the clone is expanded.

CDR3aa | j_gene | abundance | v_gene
CASKKGDTDTQYF | TRBJ2-3 | NA | TRBV6-5
CASSLGRARGSYEQYF | TRBJ2-7 | NA | TRBV7-6
CASSQDQRGSGNTIYF | TRBJ1-3 | few | TRBV14
CASSPPEHSEQYF | TRBJ2-7 | once | TRBV6-6
CASSLEWGGWQPQHF | TRBJ1-5 | NA | TRBV7-8
CASSLDRAGGNEQFF | TRBJ2-1 | NA | TRBV11-2
CASSRGAGWESDGYTF | TRBJ1-2 | NA | TRBV5-1
CAISDPTSGGVLGELFF | TRBJ2-2 | NA | TRBV10-3
CASGPHRDTNTEAFF | TRBJ1-1 | NA | TRBV12-5
CASSLSQNLNNEQFF | TRBJ2-1 | NA | TRBV5-5
CASSRGQSQETQYF | TRBJ2-5 | NA | TRBV5-1
CASSLSGVADTQYF | TRBJ2-3 | NA | TRBV7-2
CASSRHPGGGAANEQFF | TRBJ2-1 | NA | TRBV4-3
CASSVFAGFNSPLHF | TRBJ1-6 | NA | TRBV19
CASTSTLEAGTEAFF | TRBJ1-1 | NA | TRBV28
CASSLSILGMSDEQYF | TRBJ2-7 | NA | TRBV5-4
CASSGQGPLNSYEQYF | TRBJ2-7 | NA | TRBV7-9
CASSQEGAGGPNEQFF | TRBJ2-1 | NA | TRBV4-3
CASSSTAGHQETQYF | TRBJ2-5 | few | TRBV5-1